A single sample is the source of the 10 T cell receptor beta chains below, sequenced in a study of breast tumors, draining lymph nodes, adjacent tissues. TCRdb independently ran MiXCR on the multiplex PCR reads; one entry per CDR3 protein. In the table there are some 120,000 distinct CDR3 sequences, less than 25% of which are singletons. Breast cancer patients provided tissue from their axillary draining lymph nodes. Sequencing used axillary lymph node tissue. Source of these receptors: a female donor with breast cancer. Some clones in this sample may be carry-over from other donors' samples.

Worth noting for this clonotype: A read error is possible here, since a much larger clone lies one base away. The chain joins TRBV7-9 to TRBJ2-2, with a tentative D call TRBD2 (5 bases). The CDR3 covers 15 residues. Germline CDR1 is SEHNR and CDR2 is FQNEAQ (reference sequence). The CDR3 here is CATHQSPANTGEPFF. The CDR3 DNA reads TGTGCCACCCACCAGAGCCCGGCGAACACCGGGGAGCCGTTTTTT.

Notes on this clonotype: A clone one base away is much larger, so this may be a read error. V and J are TRBV9 and TRBJ2-5; D is possibly TRBD2 (5 bases). The CDR3 spans 14 residues. CDR1 is SGDLS and CDR2 is YYNGEE in the germline V gene. The CDR3 DNA is TGTGCCAGCAGCGTAGAGGCGGGCAGAGAGACCCAGTCCTTC. Translation: CASSVEAGRETQSF.

This chain connects TRBV2 to TRBJ2-1; 7 bases are a match to TRBD1. CDR3 length: 12 amino acids. Germline V CDR1 and CDR2: SNHLY, FYNNEI. J was trimmed by 8 bases and V by 6 bases; bases with no gene match: 4. The CDR3 nucleotides are TGTGCCAGCAGCACAGGGGAAGATGAGCAGTTCTTC. Its protein product is CASSTGEDEQFF.

This clonotype was picked up a small number of times. The chain combines TRBV6-4 with TRBJ2-6, with D perhaps matching TRBD1 (6 bases). CDR3 length equals 16 residues. CDR1 and CDR2 from the germline V gene are MRHNA and SNTAGT. Trimming took 2 bases from V and 4 from J, leaving 12 bases between them. The CDR3 sequence is CASSDIGGAGANVLTF. As DNA, the CDR3 is TGTGCCAGCAGTGACATTGGGGGCGCGGGGGCCAACGTCCTGACTTTC.

This clonotype was detected only a few times. V is TRBV6-1 and J is TRBJ1-5; the D is unclear. There are 14 residues in the CDR3. CDR1 MNHNS and CDR2 SASEGT come from the germline V gene. Trimming removed 6 bases from V and 0 bases from J, with 9 bases in between. In DNA, the CDR3 is TGTGCCAGCAGGGACCTGTATAGCAATCAGCCCCAGCATTTT. As protein: CASRDLYSNQPQHF.

This clonotype was picked up many times. CDR3 residues: CASSEEGRTNEKLFF. The CDR3 bases are TGTGCCAGCAGTGAAGAGGGACGGACAAATGAAAAACTGTTTTTT. V is TRBV2 and J is TRBJ1-4, with D possibly matching TRBD1 (5 bases). Germline lookup yields CDR1 SNHLY and CDR2 FYNNEI. This CDR3 has 15 residues. V shed 1 base and J shed 5 bases, with 11 bases lying between them.

Many counts were recorded for this clonotype. V gene TRBV9 combines with J gene TRBJ2-2; D not resolved. Deletions cut 0 bases from V and 9 bases from J, with 9 bases between. Germline CDR1 reads SGDLS; CDR2 reads YYNGEE. The CDR3 is 13 residues long. The CDR3 DNA is TGTGCCAGCAGCGTAGATACGTACCGGGAGCTGTTTTTT. This gives the protein CASSVDTYRELFF. The full variable domain, its missing parts supplied by reference TRBV9 and TRBJ2-2, is DSGVTQTPKHLITATGQRVTLRCSPRSGDLSVYWYQQSLDQGLQFLIQYYNGEERAKGNILERFSAQQFPDLHSELNLSSLELGDSALYFCASSVDTYRELFFGEGSRLTVL.

This clonotype was observed a few times. This may arise from a read error, as a much more abundant clone is one base away. This CDR3 fails to terminate in the conserved phenylalanine or tryptophan, so it likely reflects a read error. The chain links TRBV20-1 to TRBJ1-2, with D possibly matching TRBD1 (5 bases). The CDR3 runs to 13 residues. CDR1 and CDR2 from the germline V gene are DFQATT and SNEGSKA (reference sequence). V shed 6 bases and J shed 5 bases, with 16 bases lying between them. The CDR3 DNA reads as TGCAGTGCCATTGACCCAGGGAGTTATGGCTACACCTCC. Translated, it gives CSAIDPGSYGYTS.

This clonotype showed up many times. V and J are TRBV11-2 and TRBJ2-1; 9 bases are a match to TRBD2. This CDR3 has 15 residues. Unmatched junction bases numbered 7, after V lost 1 base and J lost 9 bases. Germline V gives CDR1 SGHAT, CDR2 FQNNGV. Here the CDR3 reads CASSLAFSGSGEQFF. In nucleotides, the CDR3 is TGTGCCAGCAGCTTAGCGTTTAGCGGGAGCGGTGAGCAGTTCTTC.

The chain has TRBV19 and TRBJ1-1; D is possibly TRBD1 (6 bases). The V end was cut by 3 bases, the J end by 4 bases, with 12 bases between. This CDR3 spans 14 amino acids. Looked up from germline, CDR1 is LNHDA and CDR2 is SQIVND (reference sequence). This chain's CDR3 is CASSIRGVSTEAFF. DNA for the CDR3: TGTGCCAGTAGTATTAGGGGGGTTAGCACTGAAGCTTTCTTT.